These T cell receptor beta chains were read from a single sample in a study of T cell repertoires in cytomegalovirus infection. These TCRs' antigens remain unknown. TCRdb re-derived calls from the reads in MiXCR, one entry per CDR3 protein. Here the sample spans some 940,000 distinct CDR3 sequences, under 40% being singletons. Material: cultured CD8+ T cells from PBMCs, obtained from culture after CMV antigen stimulation. These receptors were obtained from a human donor in good health (CMV status not recorded). Some clones in this sample may be carry-over from other donors' samples. The CDR3 runs from the conserved cysteine through the conserved F or W. Fields, in order: V gene, J gene, CDR3 protein.

TRBV7-8	TRBJ2-3	CASSLGGGLLDTQYF
TRBV20-1	TRBJ2-5	CSARKRRDWGEPTSIVETQYF
TRBV4-1	TRBJ1-3	CASSHPGQGSSGNTIYF
TRBV12-5	TRBJ1-2	CASGLVRGVNNYGYTF
TRBV20-1	TRBJ2-5	CSADSTEEETQYF
TRBV6-5	TRBJ2-7	CASTDRGFYEQYF
TRBV12-3/TRBV12-4	TRBJ2-2	CASSLQLAGGSTGELFF
TRBV6-2/TRBV6-3	TRBJ2-4	CASSPPLDRRKKNIQYF
TRBV6-5	TRBJ2-1	CASSYTRRNEQFF
TRBV7-9	TRBJ1-1	CASRNRDTEAFF
TRBV9	TRBJ2-5	CASSALVGETQYF
TRBV18	TRBJ2-7	CASSPRPSDYEQYF
TRBV9	TRBJ1-6	CASSQGAIYNSPLHF
TRBV6-2/TRBV6-3	TRBJ2-7	CASSYFLMSSDGEQYF
TRBV25-1	TRBJ2-1	CASSAMAENPYNEQFF
TRBV2	TRBJ1-1	CASSEVPMETEAFF
TRBV7-9	TRBJ1-2	CASSDRGTIYGYTF
TRBV29-1	TRBJ1-1	CSVIGGVDTEAFF
TRBV5-4	TRBJ2-1	CASSLGAGGEGNEQFF
TRBV11-1	TRBJ2-3	CASSRGLAGSTDTQYF
TRBV7-9	TRBJ1-2	CASSLDRLYGYTF
TRBV7-6	TRBJ2-3	CASSPWGQGADTQYF
TRBV7-4	TRBJ2-7	CASTEGTGKPYEQYF
TRBV7-6	TRBJ1-2	CASSPLTVNYGYTF
TRBV2	TRBJ2-6	CASSDIGQTLSGANVLTF
TRBV7-6	TRBJ2-2	CASSFETLDASTGELFF
TRBV12-3/TRBV12-4	TRBJ2-5	CASNQAGAQETQYF
TRBV6-8	TRBJ2-2	CASSSIPGRLTGELFF
TRBV25-1	TRBJ1-2	CASSASFSGGLYGYTF
TRBV6-2/TRBV6-3	TRBJ2-1	CASIGTQLDEQFF
TRBV28	TRBJ1-2	CASSSNRPSANYGYTF
TRBV4-3	TRBJ1-1	CASSQGRGMNTEAFF
TRBV7-6	TRBJ1-2	CASSPGVVLGDYGYTF
TRBV7-3	TRBJ2-3	CASSLSGGPADTQYF
TRBV6-2/TRBV6-3	TRBJ2-3	CASSYSRQITDTQYF
TRBV7-6	TRBJ2-3	CASSLRIQGAYGGDTQYF
TRBV5-6	TRBJ2-2	CASSLVQGVNTGELFF
TRBV6-5	TRBJ2-1	CASSYGTGEIVDEQFF
TRBV5-1	TRBJ2-5	CASHTTGPWAQYF
TRBV5-5	TRBJ1-1	CASSWTDGLEAFF
TRBV6-5	TRBJ1-2	CASSYSGDRVYGYTF
TRBV7-2	TRBJ2-7	CASSLVTHEQYF
TRBV7-6	TRBJ2-1	CASSSLLGTGPYNEQFF
TRBV4-1	TRBJ1-2	CASSQGRSAYYGYTF
TRBV4-2	TRBJ2-2	CASSQDNHGELFF
TRBV7-3	TRBJ2-1	CASSLGGGARDEQFF
TRBV7-9	TRBJ2-5	CASSLRGGQGQETQYF
TRBV12-3/TRBV12-4	TRBJ2-5	CASSLAGWQETQYF
TRBV7-2	TRBJ1-2	CVSTIGTGGSYGYTF
TRBV12-3/TRBV12-4	TRBJ2-1	CASSRGGRVYEQFF
TRBV24-1	TRBJ2-6	CATPELPGGDGANVLTF
TRBV10-3	TRBJ1-3	CAISGFNSDHGNTIYF